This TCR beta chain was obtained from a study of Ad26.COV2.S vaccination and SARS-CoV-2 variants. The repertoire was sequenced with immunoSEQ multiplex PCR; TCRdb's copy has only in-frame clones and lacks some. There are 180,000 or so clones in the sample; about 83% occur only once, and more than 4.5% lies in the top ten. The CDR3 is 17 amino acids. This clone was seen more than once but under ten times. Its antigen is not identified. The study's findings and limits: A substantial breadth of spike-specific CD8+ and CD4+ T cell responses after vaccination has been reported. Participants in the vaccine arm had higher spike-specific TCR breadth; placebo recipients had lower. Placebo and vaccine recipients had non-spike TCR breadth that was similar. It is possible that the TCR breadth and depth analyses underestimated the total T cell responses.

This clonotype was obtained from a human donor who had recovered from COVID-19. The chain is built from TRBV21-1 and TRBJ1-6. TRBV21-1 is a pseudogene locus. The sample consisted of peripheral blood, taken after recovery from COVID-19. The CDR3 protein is CASSKGPGMPQDSPLHF. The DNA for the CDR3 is TGTGCCAGCAGCAAAGGACCCGGGATGCCCCAGGATTCACCCCTCCACTTT.